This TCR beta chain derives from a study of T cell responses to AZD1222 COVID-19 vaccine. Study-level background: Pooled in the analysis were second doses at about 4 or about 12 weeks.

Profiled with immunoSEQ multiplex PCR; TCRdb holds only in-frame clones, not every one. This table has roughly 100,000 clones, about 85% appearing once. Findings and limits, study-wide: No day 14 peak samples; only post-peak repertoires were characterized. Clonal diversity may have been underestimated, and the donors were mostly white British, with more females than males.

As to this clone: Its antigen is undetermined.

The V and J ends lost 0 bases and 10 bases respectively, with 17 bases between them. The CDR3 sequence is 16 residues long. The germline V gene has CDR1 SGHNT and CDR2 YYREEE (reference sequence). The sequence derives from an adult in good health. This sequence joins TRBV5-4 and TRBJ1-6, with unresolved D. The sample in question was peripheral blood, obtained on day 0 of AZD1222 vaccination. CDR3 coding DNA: TGTGCCAGCAGCTTGGGTCCCGGACGGGATGGGTCACCCCTCCACTTT. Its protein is CASSLGPGRDGSPLHF.